This T cell receptor (beta chain) is drawn from a study of blood T cell repertoires in COVID-19. The overall study: There were acute and convalescent COVID-19 samples, and they came from the United States, Italy and Spain.

Assay used: immunoSEQ multiplex PCR; TCRdb lists only in-frame clones, some missing. The data show over 35,000 clones, roughly 90% seen once. In its sample, this clone was seen a few times. The germline CDR1 and CDR2 sequences are SGHRS and YFSETQ. There are 16 residues in the CDR3. V was pared by 4 bases and J by 4 bases, with 13 bases of the junction left unmatched. The TCR originated in a man in his sixties or seventies with active COVID-19. The sequencing sample was made of peripheral blood. The chain carries TRBV5-1 and TRBJ1-1; 7 bases fit TRBD1. Here the CDR3 reads CASSHSNRGSGTEAFF. Written as DNA, the CDR3 is TGCGCCAGCAGCCATAGCAACAGGGGATCGGGCACTGAAGCTTTCTTT.